This T cell receptor beta chain comes out of a study of Ad26.COV2.S vaccination and SARS-CoV-2 variants. Study-level background: Within the COV1001 Ad26.COV2.S trial arm, the donor was enrolled. Into the muscle, Ad26.COV2.S was dosed once or twice, 56 days apart.

Treatment of the sample: around 19 received Ad26.COV2.S at low or high dose, single or two shots; several received placebo; per-sample allocation not given. Vaccine and placebo recipients were sampled on day 63 after the first injection. An adult of 18-55 years in Boston served as donor. A remark on this clone: The antigen remains undetermined.

The repertoire was sequenced with immunoSEQ multiplex PCR; TCRdb's copy has only in-frame clones and lacks some. In the table there are around 400,000 clones, roughly 90% of which are singletons. Study conclusions and caveats: Compared with placebo recipients, vaccine recipients had higher spike-specific TCR breadth.

This clonotype originated in a person aged 18-65 years who received the Ad26.COV2.S COVID-19 vaccine or a placebo. The sequenced sample was peripheral blood, obtained in a trial of Ad26.COV2.S vaccine versus placebo.

CDR3 DNA: TGTGCCAGCAGTGGTTCAACAGGGGGCGCGGAGACCCAGTACTTC. Its translation: CASSGSTGGAETQYF. The V and J genes are TRBV25-1 and TRBJ2-5; TRBD1 matches 9 bases. Germline CDR1 MGHDK, CDR2 SYGVNS. Germline trimming cut 4 bases from V and 5 bases from J; bases unmatched to any gene: 8. There are 15 residues in the CDR3.